This TCR beta chain was recorded in a study of T cell responses to AZD1222 COVID-19 vaccine. On the study more broadly: Second-dose intervals near 4 or 12 weeks were combined.

The V end was cut by 5 bases, the J end by 5 bases, with 9 bases between. Per germline, CDR1 LGHNT and CDR2 FRNRAP. This CDR3 contains 12 residues. The table came from immunoSEQ multiplex PCR; TCRdb's copy has only in-frame clones and leaves some out. The sample records tens of thousands of clones, 80% to 90% being singletons. Sequencing was performed on peripheral blood, taken on day 0 of AZD1222 vaccination. This TCR came from an adult in good health. The chain has TRBV12-5 and TRBJ1-1; D is possibly TRBD1 (6 bases). The CDR3 loop reads CASGNQGTEAFF. Written as DNA, the CDR3 is TGTGCTAGTGGTAACCAGGGGACTGAAGCTTTCTTT.